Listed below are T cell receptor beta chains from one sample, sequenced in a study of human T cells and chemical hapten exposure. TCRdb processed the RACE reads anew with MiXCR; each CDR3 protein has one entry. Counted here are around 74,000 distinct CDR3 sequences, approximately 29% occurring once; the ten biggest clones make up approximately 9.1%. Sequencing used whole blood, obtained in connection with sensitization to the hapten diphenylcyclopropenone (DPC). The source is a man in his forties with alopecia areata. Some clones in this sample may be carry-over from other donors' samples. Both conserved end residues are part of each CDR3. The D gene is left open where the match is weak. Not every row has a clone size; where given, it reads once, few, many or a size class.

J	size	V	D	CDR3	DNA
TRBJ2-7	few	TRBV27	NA	CASSRMGQGGYEQYF	TGTGCCAGCAGTCGGATGGGGCAGGGGGGGTACGAGCAGTACTTC
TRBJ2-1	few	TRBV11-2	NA	CASSLVRNEQFF	TGTGCCAGCAGCTTGGTACGAAATGAGCAGTTCTTC
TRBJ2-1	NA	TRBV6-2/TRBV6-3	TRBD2	CASSFGTSVPEQFF	TGTGCCAGCAGTTTTGGGACTAGCGTACCTGAGCAGTTCTTC
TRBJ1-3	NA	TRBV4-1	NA	CASSQGQARTGNTIYF	TGCGCCAGCAGCCAAGGCCAGGCGAGAACTGGAAACACCATATATTTT
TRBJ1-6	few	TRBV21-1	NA	CASSKVRLMASPSSPLHF	TGTGCCAGCAGCAAAGTCCGACTAATGGCGAGCCCTAGTTCACCCCTCCACTTT
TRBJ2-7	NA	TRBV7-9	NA	CASSLAGVNEQYF	TGTGCCAGCAGCTTAGCAGGGGTGAACGAGCAGTACTTC
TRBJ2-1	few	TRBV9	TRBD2	CASSSRLAGSVYEQFF	TGTGCCAGCAGCTCCCGACTAGCGGGATCGGTATATGAGCAGTTCTTC
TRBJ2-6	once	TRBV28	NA	CASSFWQPGANVLTF	TGTGCCAGCAGTTTTTGGCAACCGGGGGCCAACGTCCTGACTTTC
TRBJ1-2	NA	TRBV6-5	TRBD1	CASSFGTVGSNYGYTF	TGTGCCAGCAGTTTCGGGACAGTGGGCAGCAACTATGGCTACACCTTC
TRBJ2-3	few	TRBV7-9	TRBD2	CASSLGLAGGTTDTQYF	TGTGCCAGCAGCTTAGGACTAGCGGGAGGAACCACAGATACGCAGTATTTT
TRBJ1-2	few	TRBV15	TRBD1	CATSSPTPQGGGYTF	TGTGCCACCAGCAGCCCCACCCCGCAGGGGGGTGGCTACACCTTC
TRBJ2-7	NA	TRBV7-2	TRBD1	CASSPGTGPYEQYF	TGTGCCAGCAGCCCCGGGACAGGGCCGTACGAGCAGTACTTC
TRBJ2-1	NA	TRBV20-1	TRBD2	CSASPLAGVYDEQFF	TGCAGTGCTTCTCCCCTAGCGGGAGTTTATGATGAGCAGTTCTTC
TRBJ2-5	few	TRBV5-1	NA	CASSSVGETQYF	TGCGCCAGCAGCTCCGTCGGAGAGACCCAGTACTTC
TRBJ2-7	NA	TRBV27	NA	CASSLGLAYEQYF	TGTGCCAGCAGTTTAGGCCTGGCCTACGAGCAGTACTTC
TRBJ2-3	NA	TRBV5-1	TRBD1	CASSQGDPSTDTQYF	TGCGCCAGCAGCCAGGGGGACCCCAGCACAGATACGCAGTATTTT
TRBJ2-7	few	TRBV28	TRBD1	CASSLQMDRGEQYF	TGTGCCAGCAGTCTCCAAATGGACAGGGGTGAGCAGTACTTC
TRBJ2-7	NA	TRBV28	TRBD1	CASGTGRNEQYF	TGTGCCAGCGGGACAGGGCGTAACGAGCAGTACTTC
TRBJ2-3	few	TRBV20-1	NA	CSARTGTELTDTQYF	TGCAGTGCTAGAACGGGGACTGAACTCACAGATACGCAGTATTTT
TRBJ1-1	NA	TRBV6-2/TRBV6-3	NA	CASSYGEYTEAFF	TGTGCCAGCAGTTACGGAGAGTACACTGAAGCTTTCTTT
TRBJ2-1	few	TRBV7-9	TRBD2	CASSLVTSGNNEQFF	TGTGCCAGCAGCTTAGTCACTAGCGGGAACAATGAGCAGTTCTTC
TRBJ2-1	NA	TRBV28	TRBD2	CASSSPRGLAGFEQFF	TGTGCCAGCAGTTCTCCCCGGGGACTAGCGGGATTTGAGCAGTTCTTC